This T cell receptor beta chain appears in the sequencing data of a study of T cells after yellow fever vaccination. Looking at the study overall: Fractions with few cells were prepared using SMART-Seq v4 Ultra Low Input.

Findings and limits, study-wide: Booster sampling recovered most clones from primary vaccination (roughly 97% CD4, over 75% CD8).

Synthesis of TCR cDNA relied on 5'RACE template switching, which attached a universal primer site and UMIs. TCRdb itself ran the 5' RACE reads through MiXCR, one entry per CDR3 protein. The repertoire holds just under 30,000 distinct CDR3 sequences, with about 5% as singletons. This clonotype was detected ten times or more. The antigen is not known. Germline V gives CDR1 DFQATT, CDR2 SNEGSKA (reference sequence). V gave up 0 bases and J gave up 4 bases, with 13 bases separating them. The CDR3 runs 15 residues. Sequencing used CD8+ T cells sorted from PBMCs, obtained 10 days after the yellow fever booster vaccination. The receptor was isolated from a man aged 25 to 45 who received the YFV17D yellow fever vaccine. The V call is TRBV20-1, the J call TRBJ2-1; possible D gene TRBD1, 6 bases. CDR3 DNA sequence: TGCAGTGCTAGAGACCTGGACAGACCATACAATGAGCAGTTCTTC. It encodes CSARDLDRPYNEQFF.